This T cell receptor (beta chain) was obtained from a study of control samples from healthy donors and cancer patients. From germline, CDR1 is SGHRS and CDR2 YFSETQ. Trimming left V 0 bases short and J 4 bases short, with 10 bases between. This CDR3 contains 14 residues. Only in-frame clones appear in the TCRdb table, and some are missing; sequencing was by immunoSEQ multiplex PCR. The sample has tens of thousands of clones; 95% to 96% are singletons. V and J are TRBV5-1 and TRBJ1-1; D is unclear. This receptor was identified in a woman in her thirties in good health. Specimen: blood. CDR3 protein: CASSLGGVSTEAFF. The CDR3 DNA sequence: TGCGCCAGCAGCTTGGGGGGTGTTTCCACTGAAGCTTTCTTT.